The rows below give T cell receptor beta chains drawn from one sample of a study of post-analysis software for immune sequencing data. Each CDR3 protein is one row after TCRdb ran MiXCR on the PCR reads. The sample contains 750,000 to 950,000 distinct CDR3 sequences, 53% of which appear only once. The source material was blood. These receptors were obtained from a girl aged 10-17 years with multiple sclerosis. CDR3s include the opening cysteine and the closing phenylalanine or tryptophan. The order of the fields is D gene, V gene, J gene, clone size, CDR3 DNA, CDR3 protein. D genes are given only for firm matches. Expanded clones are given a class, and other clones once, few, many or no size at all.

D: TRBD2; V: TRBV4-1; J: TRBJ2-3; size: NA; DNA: TGCGCCAGCAGCCAAGATGGGTTAGTAGCGGGGGACACAGATACGCAGTATTTT; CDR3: CASSQDGLVAGDTDTQYF
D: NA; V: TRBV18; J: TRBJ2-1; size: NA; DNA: TGTGCCAGCTCGCCTAGTTGGGGGGTCTCCTACAATGAGCAGTTCTTC; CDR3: CASSPSWGVSYNEQFF
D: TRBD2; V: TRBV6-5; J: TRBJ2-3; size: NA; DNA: TGTGCCAGCAGTGGGACTAGCGGGGGATCAGATACGCAGTATTTT; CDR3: CASSGTSGGSDTQYF
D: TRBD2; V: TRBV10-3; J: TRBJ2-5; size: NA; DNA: TGTGCCATCAGTGCGAGCGGGATCCAAGAGACCCAGTACTTC; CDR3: CAISASGIQETQYF
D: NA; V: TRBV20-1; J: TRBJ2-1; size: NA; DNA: TGCAGTGCTAGCAGGAATCTAGCCTTTGAAGGTAGTGAGCAGTTCTTC; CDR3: CSASRNLAFEGSEQFF
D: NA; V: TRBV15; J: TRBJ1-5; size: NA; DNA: TGTGCCACCAGCGATCCCGGGACACTCAATCAGCCCCAGCATTTT; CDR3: CATSDPGTLNQPQHF
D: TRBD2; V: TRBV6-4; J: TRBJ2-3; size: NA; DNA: TGTGCCAGCAGTGAAGAGCCCGGGACTAGCGGGTTTACGCAGTATTTT; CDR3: CASSEEPGTSGFTQYF
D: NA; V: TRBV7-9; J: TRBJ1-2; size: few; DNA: TGTGCCAGCAGCCTACAGGGTCTCATTTATGGCTACACCTTC; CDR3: CASSLQGLIYGYTF
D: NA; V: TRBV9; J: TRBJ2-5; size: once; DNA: TGTGCCAGCAGCGTAGTCCAGGGGAGCGGGGAGACCCAGTACTTC; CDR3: CASSVVQGSGETQYF
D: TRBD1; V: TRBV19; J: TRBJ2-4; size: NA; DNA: TGTGCCAGTAGTATTGGGACAGGGATAAACATTCAGTACTTC; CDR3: CASSIGTGINIQYF
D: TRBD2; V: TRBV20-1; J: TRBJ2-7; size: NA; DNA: TGCAGTGCTAGTATCCCAACTAGCGGGAGTTGGAACGAGCAGTACTTC; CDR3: CSASIPTSGSWNEQYF
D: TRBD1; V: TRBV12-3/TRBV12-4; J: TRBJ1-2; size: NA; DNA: TGTGCCAGCAGCCTTGATGTTGACAGGGCAAATGGCTACACCTTC; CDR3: CASSLDVDRANGYTF
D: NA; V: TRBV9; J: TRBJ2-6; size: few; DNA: TGTGCCAGCAGCCTTCAAGGGGCCCTGGGGACTGGGGCCAACGTCCTGACTTTC; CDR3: CASSLQGALGTGANVLTF
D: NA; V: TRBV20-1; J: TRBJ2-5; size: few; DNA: TGCAGTGCTAGAGAAGGGAACTGGTATCAAGAGACCCAGTACTTC; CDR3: CSAREGNWYQETQYF
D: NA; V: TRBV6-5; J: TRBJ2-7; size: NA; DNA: TGTGCCAGCAGTCCCGCCAGAGCTTCCTACGAGCAGTACTTC; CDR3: CASSPARASYEQYF
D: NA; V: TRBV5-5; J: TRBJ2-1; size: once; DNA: TGTGCCAGCAGCTCGGTGCTCTTTTCTCGGACGGCAGGGGCCGGCAATGAGCAGTTCTTC; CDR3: CASSSVLFSRTAGAGNEQFF
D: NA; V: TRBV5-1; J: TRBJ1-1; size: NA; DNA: TGCGCCAGCAGCTTGGAAGTTTTCATGAACACTGAAGCTTTCTTT; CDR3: CASSLEVFMNTEAFF
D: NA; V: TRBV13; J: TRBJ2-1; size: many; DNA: TGTGCCAGCAGCTTAGGCCGAGCTGACAGCTCCTACAATGAGCAGTTCTTC; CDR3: CASSLGRADSSYNEQFF
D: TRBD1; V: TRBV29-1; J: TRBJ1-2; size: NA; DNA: TGCAGCTCTGGGGGGACAGGGGTCCATGGCTACACCTTC; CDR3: CSSGGTGVHGYTF
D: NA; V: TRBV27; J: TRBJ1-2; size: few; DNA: TGTGCCAGCAGTCCCCAGGGCTGGTACAGGCCTTCTAACTATGGCTACACCTTC; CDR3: CASSPQGWYRPSNYGYTF
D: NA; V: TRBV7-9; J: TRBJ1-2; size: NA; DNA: TGTGCCAGCAGCTTAGACGTGTCGGGAGGCTACACCTTC; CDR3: CASSLDVSGGYTF
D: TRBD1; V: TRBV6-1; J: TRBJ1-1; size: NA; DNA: TGTGCCAGCAGTGATCGACAGGGGACTGAAGCTTTCTTT; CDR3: CASSDRQGTEAFF
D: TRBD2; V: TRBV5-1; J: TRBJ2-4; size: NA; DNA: TGCGCCAGCAGTCGGGATAGCGGGAGGCCCTCTCTTTTAGCCAAAAACATTCAGTACTTC; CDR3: CASSRDSGRPSLLAKNIQYF
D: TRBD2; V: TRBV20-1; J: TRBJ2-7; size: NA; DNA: TGCAGTGCTAGAGATCTAGCGGGGCACTACGAGCAGTACTTC; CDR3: CSARDLAGHYEQYF
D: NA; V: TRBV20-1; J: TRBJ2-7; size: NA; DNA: TGCAGTGCTAGAGATCGGAATGTTGGGGGGTCCTACGAGCAGTACTTC; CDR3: CSARDRNVGGSYEQYF
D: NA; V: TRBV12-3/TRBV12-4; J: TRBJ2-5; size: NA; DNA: TGTGCCAGCAGCGCTCGGGACGGAGAAGAGACCCAGTACTTC; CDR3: CASSARDGEETQYF
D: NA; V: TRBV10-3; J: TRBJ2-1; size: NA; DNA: TGTGCCACGGAGGGCCACGGCAATGAGCAGTTCTTC; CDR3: CATEGHGNEQFF
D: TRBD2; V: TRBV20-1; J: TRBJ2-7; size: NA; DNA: TGCAGTGCTAGCCCTGGACTAGCGGGGGGAATGAGGTACGAGCAGTACTTC; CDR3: CSASPGLAGGMRYEQYF
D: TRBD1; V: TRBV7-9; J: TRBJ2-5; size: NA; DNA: TGTGCCAGCAGCTTCGACAGGGGGGGAGAGACCCAGTACTTC; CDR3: CASSFDRGGETQYF
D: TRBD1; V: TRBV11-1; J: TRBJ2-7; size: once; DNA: TGTGCCAGCAGCGGACACCGGGACAGGGTCCACGAGCAGTACTTC; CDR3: CASSGHRDRVHEQYF
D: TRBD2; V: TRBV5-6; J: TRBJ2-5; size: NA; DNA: TGTGCCAGCAGCTCCGGACTAGCGTCAGAGCAGTACTTC; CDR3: CASSSGLASEQYF
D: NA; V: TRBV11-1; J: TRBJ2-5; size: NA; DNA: TGTGCCAGCAGCTTAGTAGAGGGACGGGGGCGAGAGACCCAGTACTTC; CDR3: CASSLVEGRGRETQYF
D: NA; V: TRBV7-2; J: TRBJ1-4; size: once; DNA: TGTGCCAGCAGCTTAGCACGGGGTACTAATGAAAAACTGTTTTTT; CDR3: CASSLARGTNEKLFF
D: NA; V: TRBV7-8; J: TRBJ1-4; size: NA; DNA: TGTGCCAGCAGCTTCAGGACAACTAATGAAAAACTGTTTTTT; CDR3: CASSFRTTNEKLFF
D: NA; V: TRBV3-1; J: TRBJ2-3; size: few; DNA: TGTGCCAGCAGCCAAGTCGGGACAGATACGCAGTATTTT; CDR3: CASSQVGTDTQYF
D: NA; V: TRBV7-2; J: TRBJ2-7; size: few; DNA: TGTGCCAGCAGCTTAGCGGAGGTCCAGGAGCAGTACTTC; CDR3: CASSLAEVQEQYF
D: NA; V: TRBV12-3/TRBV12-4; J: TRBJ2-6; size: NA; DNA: TGTGCCAGCTGGCGGTCTGGGGCCAACGTCCTGACTTTC; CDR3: CASWRSGANVLTF
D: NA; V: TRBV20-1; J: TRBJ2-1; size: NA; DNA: TGCAGTGCTAGGAAGGAGGAGCAGTTCTTC; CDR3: CSARKEEQFF
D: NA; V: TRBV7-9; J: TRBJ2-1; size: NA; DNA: TGTGCCAGCAGCTTAGTACAGGCATACAATGAGCAGTTCTTC; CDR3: CASSLVQAYNEQFF
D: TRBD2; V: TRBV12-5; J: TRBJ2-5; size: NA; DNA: TGTGCTAGTGGCTCCGGGACTAGGGACCAAGAGACCCAGTACTTC; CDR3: CASGSGTRDQETQYF
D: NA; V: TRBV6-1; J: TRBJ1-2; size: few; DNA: TGTGCCAGCAGAACATTTTCCGGGGCCTATGGCTACACCTTC; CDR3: CASRTFSGAYGYTF
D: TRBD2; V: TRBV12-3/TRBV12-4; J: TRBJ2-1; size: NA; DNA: TGTGCCAGCAGAACAATAACTAGCGGGAGCTACAATGAGCAGTTCTTC; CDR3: CASRTITSGSYNEQFF
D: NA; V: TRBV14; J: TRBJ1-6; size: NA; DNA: TGTGCCAGCCGCCAAGAGGGGGACTGGAATTCACCCCTCCACTTT; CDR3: CASRQEGDWNSPLHF
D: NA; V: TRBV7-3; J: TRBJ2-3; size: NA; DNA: TGTGCCAGCAGCGTAAACTCGGGAACGCAGTATTTT; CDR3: CASSVNSGTQYF
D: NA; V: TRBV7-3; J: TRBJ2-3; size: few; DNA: TGTGCCAGCAGCTTAAGTAGGGCTGGCACAGATACGCAGTATTTT; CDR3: CASSLSRAGTDTQYF
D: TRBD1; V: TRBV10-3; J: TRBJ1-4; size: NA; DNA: TGTGCCATCAGGGGGACAGGCGCGAATGAAAAACTGTTTTTT; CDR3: CAIRGTGANEKLFF
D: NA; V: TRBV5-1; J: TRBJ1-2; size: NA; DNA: TGCGCCAGCAGCTTGCCTGGATTCGGCTACACCTTC; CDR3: CASSLPGFGYTF
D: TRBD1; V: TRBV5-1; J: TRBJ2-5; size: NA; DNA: TGCGCCAGCAGCCCCCCGCCGGGACAGGGGAAAGAGACCCAGTACTTC; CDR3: CASSPPPGQGKETQYF
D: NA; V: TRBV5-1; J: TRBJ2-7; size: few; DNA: TGCGCCAGCAGCTTGGAGACTAGTTTACTTTGGGGAACCTACGAGCAGTACTTC; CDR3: CASSLETSLLWGTYEQYF
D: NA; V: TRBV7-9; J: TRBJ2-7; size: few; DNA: TGTGCCAGCAGCGCTCAGTCCTACGAGCAGTACTTC; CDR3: CASSAQSYEQYF
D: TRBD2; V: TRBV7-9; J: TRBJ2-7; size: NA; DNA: TGTGCCAGCAGCCGGGGACTAGCGGGAGGGAATATTCACGAGCAGTACTTC; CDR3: CASSRGLAGGNIHEQYF
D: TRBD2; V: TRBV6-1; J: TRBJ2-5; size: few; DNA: TGTGCCAGCAGAGGGACTAGCGGGATGCAAGAGACCCAGTACTTC; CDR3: CASRGTSGMQETQYF
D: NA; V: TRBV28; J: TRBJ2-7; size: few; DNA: TGTGCCAGCAGTTTCGACAATGAGCAGTACTTC; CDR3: CASSFDNEQYF
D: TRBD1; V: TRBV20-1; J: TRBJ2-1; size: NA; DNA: TGCAGTGCTAGAGACACAGGACAGGGGGCTAGCCATGAGCAGTTCTTC; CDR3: CSARDTGQGASHEQFF
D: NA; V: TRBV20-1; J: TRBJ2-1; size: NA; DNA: TGCAGTGCTAGGGGTACTAGGGACCGAGGGTTTTACAATGAGCAGTTCTTC; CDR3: CSARGTRDRGFYNEQFF
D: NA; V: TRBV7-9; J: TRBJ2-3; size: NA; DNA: TGTGCCACATTGACCACAGTCTTGGGTACGCAGTATTTT; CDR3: CATLTTVLGTQYF
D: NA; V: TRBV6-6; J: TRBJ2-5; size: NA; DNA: TGTGCCAGCAGTTACGAGGCCTGGGGGCAAGAAGAGACCCAGTACTTC; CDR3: CASSYEAWGQEETQYF
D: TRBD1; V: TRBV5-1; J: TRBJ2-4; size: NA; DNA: TGCGCCAGCAGCTTGGACGGGACAGGGGGTGACATTCAGTACTTC; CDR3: CASSLDGTGGDIQYF
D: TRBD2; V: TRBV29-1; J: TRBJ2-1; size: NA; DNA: TGCAGCGTCGTCGGGGTTAGCGGGAGAGGAAACAATGAGCAGTTCTTC; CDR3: CSVVGVSGRGNNEQFF